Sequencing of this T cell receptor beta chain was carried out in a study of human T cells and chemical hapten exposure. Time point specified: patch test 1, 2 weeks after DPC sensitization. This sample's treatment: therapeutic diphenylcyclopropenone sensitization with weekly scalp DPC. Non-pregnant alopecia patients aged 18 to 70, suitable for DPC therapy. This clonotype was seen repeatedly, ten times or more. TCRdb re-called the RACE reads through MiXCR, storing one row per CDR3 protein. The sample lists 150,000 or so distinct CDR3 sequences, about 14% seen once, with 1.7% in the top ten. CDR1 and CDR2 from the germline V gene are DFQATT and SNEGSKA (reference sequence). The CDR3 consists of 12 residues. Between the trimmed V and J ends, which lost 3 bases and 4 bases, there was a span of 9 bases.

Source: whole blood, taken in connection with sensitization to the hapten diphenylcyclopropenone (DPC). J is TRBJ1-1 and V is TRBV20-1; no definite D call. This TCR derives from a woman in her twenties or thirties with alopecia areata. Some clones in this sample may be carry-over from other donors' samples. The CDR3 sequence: CSASRWSTEAFF. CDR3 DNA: TGCAGTGCTAGTAGGTGGAGCACTGAAGCTTTCTTT.